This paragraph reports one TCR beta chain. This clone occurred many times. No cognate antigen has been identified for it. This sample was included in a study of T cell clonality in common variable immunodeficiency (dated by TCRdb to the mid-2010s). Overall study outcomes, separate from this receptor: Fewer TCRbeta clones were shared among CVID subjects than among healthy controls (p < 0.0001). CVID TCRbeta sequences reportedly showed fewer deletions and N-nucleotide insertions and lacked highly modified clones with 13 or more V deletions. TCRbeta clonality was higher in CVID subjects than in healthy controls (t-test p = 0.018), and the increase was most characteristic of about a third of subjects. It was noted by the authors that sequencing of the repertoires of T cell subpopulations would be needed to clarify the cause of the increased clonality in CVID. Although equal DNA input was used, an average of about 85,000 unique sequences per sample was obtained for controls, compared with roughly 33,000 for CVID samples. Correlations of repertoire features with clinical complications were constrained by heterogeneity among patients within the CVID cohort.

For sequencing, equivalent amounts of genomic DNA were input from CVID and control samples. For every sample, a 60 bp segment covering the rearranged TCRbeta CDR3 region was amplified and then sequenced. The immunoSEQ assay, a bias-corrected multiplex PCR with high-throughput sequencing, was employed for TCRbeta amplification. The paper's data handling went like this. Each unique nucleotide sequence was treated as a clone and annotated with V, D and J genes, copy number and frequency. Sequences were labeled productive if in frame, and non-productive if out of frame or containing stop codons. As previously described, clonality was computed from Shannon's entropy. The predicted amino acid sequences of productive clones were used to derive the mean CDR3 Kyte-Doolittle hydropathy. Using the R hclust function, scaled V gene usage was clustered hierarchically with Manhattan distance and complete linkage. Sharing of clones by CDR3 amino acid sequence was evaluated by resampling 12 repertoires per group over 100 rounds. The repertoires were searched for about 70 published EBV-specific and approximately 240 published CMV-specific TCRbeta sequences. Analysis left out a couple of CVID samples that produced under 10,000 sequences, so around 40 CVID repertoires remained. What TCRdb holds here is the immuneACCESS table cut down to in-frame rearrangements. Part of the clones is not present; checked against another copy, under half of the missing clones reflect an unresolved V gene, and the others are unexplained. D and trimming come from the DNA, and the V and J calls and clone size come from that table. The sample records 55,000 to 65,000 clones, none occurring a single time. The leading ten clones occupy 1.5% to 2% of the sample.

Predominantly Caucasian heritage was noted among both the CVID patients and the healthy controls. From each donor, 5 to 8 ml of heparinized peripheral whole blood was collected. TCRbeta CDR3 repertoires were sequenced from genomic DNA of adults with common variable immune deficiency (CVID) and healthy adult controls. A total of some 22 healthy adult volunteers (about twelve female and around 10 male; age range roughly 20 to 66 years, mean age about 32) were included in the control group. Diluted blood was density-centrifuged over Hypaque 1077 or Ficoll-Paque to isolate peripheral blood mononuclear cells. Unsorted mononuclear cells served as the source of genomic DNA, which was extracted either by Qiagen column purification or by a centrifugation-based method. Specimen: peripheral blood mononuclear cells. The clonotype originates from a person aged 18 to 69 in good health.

The CDR3 bases that were read are TGTGCCAGCAGCTTAGGGGCAGGGCAAGATGGC. Translated, this is CASSLGAGQDG. In full, the CDR3 is CASSLGAGQDGYTF. The V and J genes are TRBV7-9 and TRBJ1-2, with TRBD1 tentatively as D gene (5 bases match). The CDR3 goes on 3 residues after the read ends, and that part is filled in from the germline J gene. Sequences SEHNR (CDR1) and FQNEAQ (CDR2) are obtained from the germline V gene (reference sequence). V is cut by 1 base and J by 6 bases, and the space between the germline ends is 12 bases. Reading from cysteine to phenylalanine, the CDR3 counts 14 amino acids. The DNA covers only part of the CDR3, 33 bases in frame from base 1.